This T cell receptor (beta chain) was observed in a study of T-cell memory formation after mild COVID-19. This clonotype was counted only a few times. TCRdb reprocessed the 5' RACE reads via MiXCR and lists one record per CDR3 protein. The sample gives around 340,000 distinct CDR3 sequences, roughly 15% of which show up once; 20% to 25% is in the top ten. The TCR comes from a man aged 18 to 29 who had mild COVID-19 (a few samples of this study predate the infection). Cell type and time point are not known. The sample taken for sequencing was PBMCs or a T cell subset sorted from them (not recorded which).

CDR3 loop: CASSSPGDTQYF. CDR3 sequence (DNA): TGTGCCAGCAGCTCACCCGGGGATACGCAGTATTTT. The chain recombines TRBV7-3 with TRBJ2-3; D is ambiguous. The CDR3 sequence is 12 residues long. V lost 4 bases and J 6 bases, leaving 8 bases between the germline ends. The germline CDR1 and CDR2 sequences are SGHTA and FQGTGA.